The 10 T cell receptor beta chains given below trace back to one sample, sequenced in a study of early T cells in non-severe SARS-CoV-2 infection. TCRdb reprocessed the 5' RACE reads via MiXCR and lists one record per CDR3 protein. The table includes 26,000 or so distinct CDR3 sequences, 4.5% to 5.5% detected once. The sequencing sample was made of whole blood. The receptor source for this set is an adult who was a healthcare worker with PCR-confirmed SARS-CoV-2 infection or an uninfected control (not recorded which).

With regard to this clonotype: This clone may be a read error of a much larger clone one base away. The V call is TRBV5-1, the J call TRBJ1-3; D gene ambiguous. CDR3 size: 12 residues. Per germline, CDR1 SGHRS and CDR2 YFSETQ. CDR3 sequence reads: CACRSLGNTIYF. The CDR3 coding sequence is TGCGCCTGCAGATCGCTTGGAAACACCATATATTTT.

Many counts were recorded for this clonotype. The chain joins TRBV20-1 to TRBJ1-2; D is perhaps TRBD1 (5 bases). The CDR3 loop spans 15 amino acids. V gave up 6 bases and J gave up 7 bases, with 24 bases separating them. The germline CDR1 and CDR2 sequences are DFQATT and SNEGSKA (reference sequence). The CDR3 sequence: CSARGRGDGYSGYTF. The DNA for the CDR3 is TGCAGTGCCCGGGGGAGAGGGGACGGGTATAGTGGCTACACCTTC.

This clonotype was seen ten or more times. The V call is TRBV7-3, the J call TRBJ2-1, with TRBD2 matching 9 bases. After removal of 4 bases from V and 5 bases from J, the junction contained 6 bases not matched to a gene. Germline lookup yields CDR1 SGHTA and CDR2 FQGTGA. This CDR3 contains 15 residues. This chain's CDR3 is CASSSPLAGHNEQFF. CDR3 bases: TGTGCCAGCAGCTCTCCCCTAGCGGGGCACAATGAGCAGTTCTTC.

At least ten counts were recorded for this clonotype. The chain joins TRBV6-5 to TRBJ2-2; a possible D gene is TRBD2 (6 bases). There are 16 residues in the CDR3. Germline CDR1 and CDR2: MNHEY and SVGAGI. Trimming shortened V by 0 bases and J by 1 base, and 9 bases separated the two germline ends. In nucleotides, the CDR3 is TGTGCCAGCAGTTACTCCGGGACTTTGAACACCGGGGAGCTGTTTTTT. Its translation is CASSYSGTLNTGELFF.

This clonotype occurred many times. This chain links TRBV7-2 with TRBJ2-5; perhaps TRBD2 as D (6 bases). The CDR3 sequence is 13 residues long. V was shortened by 2 bases and J by 4 bases, with 8 bases between the two germline ends. Germline CDR1 reads SGHTA; CDR2 reads FQGNSA. CDR3: CASSLWRGETQYF. The CDR3 nucleotides read TGTGCCAGCAGCTTATGGAGGGGAGAGACCCAGTACTTC. Variable domain in full (rest from reference TRBV7-2 and TRBJ2-5): GAGVSQSPSNKVTEKGKDVELRCDPISGHTALYWYRQSLGQGLEFLIYFQGNSAPDKSGLPSDRFSAERTGGSVSTLTIQRTQQEDSAVYLCASSLWRGETQYFGPGTRLLVL.

In its sample, this clonotype was seen many times. J is TRBJ2-3 and V is TRBV5-1; 9 positions agree with TRBD2. CDR1 and CDR2 from the germline V gene are SGHRS and YFSETQ. This CDR3 has 16 amino acids. V lost 0 bases to trimming and J lost 3 bases; unmatched junction nucleotides: 5. CDR3 region: CASSLAGLAGTDTQYF. The CDR3, as DNA: TGCGCCAGCAGCTTGGCCGGGCTAGCGGGGACAGATACGCAGTATTTT.

Judged by abundance, this clonotype is medium-sized. V and J are TRBV5-1 and TRBJ2-7; 7 bases align to TRBD1. The V segment lost 0 bases and the J segment 6 bases; nucleotides outside the gene matches: 12. CDR3 length: 16 amino acids. CDR1 and CDR2 (germline): SGHRS, YFSETQ. The DNA of the CDR3 is TGCGCCAGCAGCTTGGACAGGGGTCGAACGTCTCGCGAGCAGTACTTC. Translated, it gives CASSLDRGRTSREQYF.

This clonotype was detected many times. V is TRBV10-1 and J is TRBJ2-5; 12 positions agree with TRBD1. There are 15 residues in the CDR3. With V trimmed by 6 bases and J by 6 bases, 8 bases remained unmatched. Germline-derived CDR1 and CDR2 are WNHNN and SYGVQD (reference sequence). The DNA of the CDR3 is TGCGCCAGCAGCCCGGGACAGGGGGCGCGGAAGACCCAGTACTTC. This gives the protein CASSPGQGARKTQYF.

As concerns this clonotype: Just one base apart from a much larger clone, this may be a read error. This chain joins TRBV6-2 or TRBV6-3 and TRBJ1-5; D gene ambiguous. CDR3 size: 15 residues. Germline CDR1 and CDR2: MNHEY and SVGEGT. As DNA, the CDR3 is TGTGCCAGTAAGAATTATGGCAGCCCCAATCGGCCCCAGCATTTT. Amino acids: CASKNYGSPNRPQHF.

This clonotype has more than one count but fewer than ten. The chain joins TRBV6-1 to TRBJ1-2, with D possibly TRBD1 on 5 matching bases. In germline, CDR1 is MNHNS, CDR2 SASEGT. The CDR3 length is 14 residues. CDR3 nucleotide sequence: TGTGCTTACGGTCCGGGGCGTACTAACTATGGCTACACCTTC. The encoded protein is CAYGPGRTNYGYTF.